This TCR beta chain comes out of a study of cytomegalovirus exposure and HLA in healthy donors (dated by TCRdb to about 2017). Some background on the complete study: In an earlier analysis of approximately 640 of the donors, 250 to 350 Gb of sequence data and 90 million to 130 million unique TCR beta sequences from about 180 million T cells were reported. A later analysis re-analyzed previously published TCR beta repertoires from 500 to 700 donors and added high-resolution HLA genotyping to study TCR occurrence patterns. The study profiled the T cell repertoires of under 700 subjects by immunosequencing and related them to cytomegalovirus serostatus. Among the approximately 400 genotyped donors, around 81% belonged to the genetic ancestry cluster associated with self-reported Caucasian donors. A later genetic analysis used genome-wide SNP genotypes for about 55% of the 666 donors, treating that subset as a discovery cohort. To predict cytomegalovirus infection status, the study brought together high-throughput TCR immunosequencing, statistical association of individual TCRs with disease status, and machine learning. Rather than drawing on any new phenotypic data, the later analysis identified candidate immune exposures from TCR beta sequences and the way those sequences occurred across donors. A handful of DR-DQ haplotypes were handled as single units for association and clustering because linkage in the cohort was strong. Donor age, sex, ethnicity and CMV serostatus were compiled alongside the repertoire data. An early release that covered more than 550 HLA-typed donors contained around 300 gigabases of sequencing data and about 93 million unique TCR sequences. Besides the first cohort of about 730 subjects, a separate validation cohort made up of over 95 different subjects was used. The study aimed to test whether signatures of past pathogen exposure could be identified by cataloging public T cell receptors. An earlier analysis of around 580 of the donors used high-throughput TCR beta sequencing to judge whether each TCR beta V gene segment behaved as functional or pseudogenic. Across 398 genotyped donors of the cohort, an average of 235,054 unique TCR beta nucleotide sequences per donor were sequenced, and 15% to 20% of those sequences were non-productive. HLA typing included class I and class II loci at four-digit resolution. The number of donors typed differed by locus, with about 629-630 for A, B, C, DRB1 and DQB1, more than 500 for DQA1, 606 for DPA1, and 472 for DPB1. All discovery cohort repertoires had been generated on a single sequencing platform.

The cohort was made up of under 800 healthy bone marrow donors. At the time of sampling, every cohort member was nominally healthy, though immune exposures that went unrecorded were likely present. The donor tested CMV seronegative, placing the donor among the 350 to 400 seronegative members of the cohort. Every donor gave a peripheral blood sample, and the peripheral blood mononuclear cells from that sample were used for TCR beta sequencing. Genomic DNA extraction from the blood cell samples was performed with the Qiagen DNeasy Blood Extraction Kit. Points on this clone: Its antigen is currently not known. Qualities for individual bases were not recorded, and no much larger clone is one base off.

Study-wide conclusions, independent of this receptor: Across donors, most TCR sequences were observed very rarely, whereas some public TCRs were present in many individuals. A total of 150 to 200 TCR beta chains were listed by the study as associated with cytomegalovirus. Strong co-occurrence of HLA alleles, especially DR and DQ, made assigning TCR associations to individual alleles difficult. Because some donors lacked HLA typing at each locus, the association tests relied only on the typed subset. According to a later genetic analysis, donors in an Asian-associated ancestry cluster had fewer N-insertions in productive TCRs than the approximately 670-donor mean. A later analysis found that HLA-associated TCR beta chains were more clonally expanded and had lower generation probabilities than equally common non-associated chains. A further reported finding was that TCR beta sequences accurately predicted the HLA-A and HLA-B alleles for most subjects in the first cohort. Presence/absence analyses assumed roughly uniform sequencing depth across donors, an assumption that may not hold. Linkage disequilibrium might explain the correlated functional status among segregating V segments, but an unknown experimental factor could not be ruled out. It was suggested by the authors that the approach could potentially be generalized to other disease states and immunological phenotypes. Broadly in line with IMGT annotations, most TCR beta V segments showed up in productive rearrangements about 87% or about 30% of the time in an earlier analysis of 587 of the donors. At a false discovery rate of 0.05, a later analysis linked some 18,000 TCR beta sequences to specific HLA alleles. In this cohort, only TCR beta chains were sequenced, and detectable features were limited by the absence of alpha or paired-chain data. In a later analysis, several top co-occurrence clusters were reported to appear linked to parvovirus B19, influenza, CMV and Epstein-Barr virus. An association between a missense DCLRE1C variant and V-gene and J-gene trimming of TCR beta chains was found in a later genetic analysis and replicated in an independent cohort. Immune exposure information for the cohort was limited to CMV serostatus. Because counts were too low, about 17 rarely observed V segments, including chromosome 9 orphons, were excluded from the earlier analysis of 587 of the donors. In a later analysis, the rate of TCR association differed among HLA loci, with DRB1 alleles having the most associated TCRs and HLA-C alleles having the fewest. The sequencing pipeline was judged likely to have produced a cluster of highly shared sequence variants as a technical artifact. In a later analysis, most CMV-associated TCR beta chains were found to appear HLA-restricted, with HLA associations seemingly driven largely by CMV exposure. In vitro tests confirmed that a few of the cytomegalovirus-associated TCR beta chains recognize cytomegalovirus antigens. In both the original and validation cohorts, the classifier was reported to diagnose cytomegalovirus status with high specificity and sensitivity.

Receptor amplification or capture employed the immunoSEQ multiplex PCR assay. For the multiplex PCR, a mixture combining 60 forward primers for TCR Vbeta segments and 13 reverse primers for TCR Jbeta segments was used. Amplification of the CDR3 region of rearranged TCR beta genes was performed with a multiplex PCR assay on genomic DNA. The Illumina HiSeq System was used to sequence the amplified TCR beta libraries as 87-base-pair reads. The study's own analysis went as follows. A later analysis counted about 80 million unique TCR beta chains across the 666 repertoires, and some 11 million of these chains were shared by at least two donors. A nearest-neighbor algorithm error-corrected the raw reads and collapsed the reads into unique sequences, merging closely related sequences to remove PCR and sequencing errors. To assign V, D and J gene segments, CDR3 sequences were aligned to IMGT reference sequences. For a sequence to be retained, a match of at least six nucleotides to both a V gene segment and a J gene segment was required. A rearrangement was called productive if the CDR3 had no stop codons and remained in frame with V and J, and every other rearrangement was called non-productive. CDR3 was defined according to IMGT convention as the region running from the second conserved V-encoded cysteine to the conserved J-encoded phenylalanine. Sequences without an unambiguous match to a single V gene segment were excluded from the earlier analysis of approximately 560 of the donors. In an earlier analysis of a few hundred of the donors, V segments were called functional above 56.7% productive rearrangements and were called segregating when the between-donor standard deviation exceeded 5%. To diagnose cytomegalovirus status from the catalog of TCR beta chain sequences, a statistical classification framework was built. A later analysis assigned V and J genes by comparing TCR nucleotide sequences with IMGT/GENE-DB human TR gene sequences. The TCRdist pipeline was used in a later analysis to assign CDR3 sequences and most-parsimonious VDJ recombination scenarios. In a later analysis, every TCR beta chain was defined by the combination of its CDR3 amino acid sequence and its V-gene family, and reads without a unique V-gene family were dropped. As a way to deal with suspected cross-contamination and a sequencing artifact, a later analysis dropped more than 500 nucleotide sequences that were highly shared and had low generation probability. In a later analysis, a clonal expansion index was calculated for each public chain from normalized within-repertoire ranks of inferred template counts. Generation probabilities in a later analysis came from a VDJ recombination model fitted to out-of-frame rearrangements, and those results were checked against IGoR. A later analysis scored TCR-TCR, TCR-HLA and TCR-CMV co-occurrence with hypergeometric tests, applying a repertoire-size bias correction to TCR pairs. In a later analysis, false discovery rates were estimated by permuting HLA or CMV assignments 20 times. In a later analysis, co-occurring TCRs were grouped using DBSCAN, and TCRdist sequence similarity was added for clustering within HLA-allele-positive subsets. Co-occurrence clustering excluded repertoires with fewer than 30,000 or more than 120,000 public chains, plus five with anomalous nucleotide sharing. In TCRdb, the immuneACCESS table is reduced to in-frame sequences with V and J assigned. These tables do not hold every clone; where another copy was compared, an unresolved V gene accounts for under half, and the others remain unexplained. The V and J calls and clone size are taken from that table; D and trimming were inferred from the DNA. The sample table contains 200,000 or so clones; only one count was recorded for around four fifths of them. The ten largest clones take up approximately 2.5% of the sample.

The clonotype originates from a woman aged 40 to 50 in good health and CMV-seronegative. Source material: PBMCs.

The CDR3 has the sequence CASSPAVQAEAFF. The nucleotide sequence is TGTGCCAGCTCACCAGCTGTCCAGGCTGAAGCTTTCTTT. The chain employs TRBV18 and TRBJ1-1, with the identity of the D gene unclear. Trimming removed 2 bases from V and 6 bases from J, leaving 10 bases between the germline ends. Including cysteine and phenylalanine, the CDR3 has 13 amino acids. Just CDR3 DNA is preserved here, 39 bases in frame from base 1. CDR1 KGHSH and CDR2 LQKENI are derived from the germline V gene.